Described below is a single TCR beta chain sequence and its context. What it recognizes is unknown. V was shortened by 4 bases and J by 2 bases, with 9 bases between the two germline ends. The CDR3 length is 13 residues. Germline values: CDR1 MNHEY, CDR2 SMNVEV (reference sequence). The entry originates in a study of beta chain features in type 1 diabetes. Study-level points and caveats: Highly expressing activated T cells could be over-counted with a cDNA template. In all four CD4+ subsets, TCRB CDR3 length was significantly, moderately reduced in type 1 diabetes.

Isolated RNA was reverse transcribed in full, so expressed TCRB transcripts were sequenced. Reads from naive, central memory and regulatory T cell samples averaged approximately 3.4 million. The data were produced by immunoSEQ multiplex PCR, yet TCRdb's version contains in-frame clones alone and is incomplete. The sample lists about 230,000 clones; around 16% were seen once. The sample consisted of naive CD4+ T cells from blood. This clonotype originated in a man aged 30-40 years with type 1 diabetes. The V call is TRBV27, the J call TRBJ2-7; D call uncertain. In nucleotides, the CDR3 is TGTGCCAGCAGTTCCGACAAGACCTACGAGCAGTACTTC. Encoded protein: CASSSDKTYEQYF.